One and the same sample provided the 13 T cell receptor beta chains below, sequenced in a study of blood T cell repertoires in COVID-19. Data came from immunoSEQ multiplex PCR; TCRdb stores just in-frame clones and leaves some out. The sample has fewer than 600,000 clones; nearly 90% are singletons. Material for sequencing was peripheral blood. Source of these receptors: a man between 18 and 29 years old with COVID-19, enrolled during active disease.

This rearrangement joins TRBV7-9 to TRBJ2-7; TRBD1 matches 7 bases. From germline, CDR1 is SEHNR and CDR2 FQNEAQ (reference sequence). Unmatched junction bases numbered 9, after V lost 2 bases and J lost 5 bases. The CDR3 sequence is 15 residues long. The CDR3: CASSLTLQGFHEQYF. CDR3 nucleotide sequence: TGTGCCAGCAGCTTAACCCTACAGGGGTTCCACGAGCAGTACTTC.

This clone was picked up one time. The gene calls are TRBV2 and TRBJ2-3; 11 bases are a match to TRBD2. The germline V gene encodes CDR1 SNHLY and CDR2 FYNNEI. The V segment lost 9 bases and the J segment 1 base; nucleotides outside the gene matches: 3. This CDR3 region has 14 residues. The CDR3 reads CASATSGGTDTQYF. The CDR3 coding sequence is TGTGCCAGTGCGACTAGCGGGGGCACAGATACGCAGTATTTT. The full variable domain, completed using reference TRBV2 and TRBJ2-3, is EPEVTQTPSHQVTQMGQEVILRCVPISNHLYFYWYRQILGQKVEFLVSFYNNEISEKSEIFDDQFSVERPDGSNFTLKIRSTKLEDSAMYFCASATSGGTDTQYFGPGTRLTVL.

The V call is TRBV6-6, the J call TRBJ2-3; possibly TRBD2 for D (5 bases). The CDR3 length is 15 residues. Germline V gene lookup returns CDR1 MNHNY and CDR2 SVGAGI (reference sequence). The germline V and J ends were trimmed by 2 bases and 0 bases, with 9 bases remaining between them. CDR3 DNA: TGTGCCAGCAGTTACGGAGGCGGGAGCACAGATACGCAGTATTTT. Residues: CASSYGGGSTDTQYF.

The chain joins TRBV27 to TRBJ2-5, with D perhaps matching TRBD2 (7 bases). Per the germline V gene, CDR1 is MNHEY and CDR2 is SMNVEV (reference sequence). This CDR3 contains 13 residues. V was clipped by 7 bases and J by 5 bases, with 14 bases between them. The CDR3 DNA reads as TGTGCCAGCACTCCTTGGGGGGGCGAGACCCAGTACTTC. This sequence encodes CASTPWGGETQYF.

This clone was seen more than once but under ten times. The V call is TRBV5-6, the J call TRBJ1-4, with TRBD1 identical over 7 bases. V shed 2 bases, J shed 7 bases, and the junction held 5 bases outside the gene matches. The germline V gene has CDR1 SGHDT and CDR2 YYEEEE. The CDR3 contains 14 residues. This CDR3 reads CASSFDRVGEKLFF. Here the CDR3 DNA reads TGTGCCAGCAGCTTCGACAGGGTTGGTGAAAAACTGTTTTTT.

The chain employs TRBV11-2 and TRBJ2-7; perhaps TRBD2 as D (5 bases). Germline values: CDR1 SGHAT, CDR2 FQNNGV. V lost 8 bases and J lost 0, with 11 bases in between. There are 13 residues in the CDR3. In nucleotides, the CDR3 is TGTGCCAGCCGAACCGGGGTCTCCTACGAGCAGTACTTC. This translates into CASRTGVSYEQYF.

The CDR3 DNA reads as TGCGCCAGCAGCGGACTAGCGGCCTACGAGCAGTACTTC. Translating it yields CASSGLAAYEQYF. This chain connects TRBV5-1 to TRBJ2-7, with 10 nucleotides matching TRBD2. Germline loops: CDR1 SGHRS, CDR2 YFSETQ. V trimming: 4 bases; J trimming: 2 bases; junction bases outside the gene matches: 0. This CDR3 contains 13 residues.

The genes are TRBV7-2 and TRBJ2-1; 11 bases agree with TRBD2. The CDR3 length is 17 residues. Germline V gene sequence: CDR1 SGHTA, CDR2 FQGNSA. Trimming at V came to 0 bases and at J to 5 bases, leaving 6 bases not matched to a gene. The chain's CDR3 is CASSLARTTSGNNEQFF. CDR3 nucleotides: TGTGCCAGCAGCTTAGCTAGGACGACTAGCGGGAACAATGAGCAGTTCTTC.

This chain connects TRBV5-6 to TRBJ2-3; 10 positions agree with TRBD2. The CDR3 length is 16 residues. Germline CDR1 is SGHDT and CDR2 is YYEEEE. The V segment lost 7 bases and the J segment 3 bases; nucleotides outside the gene matches: 11. The CDR3 bases are TGTGCCAGCGCGTCCCTAGCGGGGGACCTAACAGATACGCAGTATTTT. Amino acids: CASASLAGDLTDTQYF.

The chain couples TRBV15 to TRBJ2-7; weak D call: TRBD1 (6 bases). CDR3 length equals 17 residues. From germline, CDR1 is LNHNV and CDR2 YYDKDF (reference sequence). With 0 bases removed from V and 2 bases from J, the gap between germline ends came to 17 bases. CDR3 residues: CATSRDFARQETYEQYF. The DNA of the CDR3 is TGTGCCACCAGCAGAGATTTCGCCAGACAGGAAACCTACGAGCAGTACTTC.

The chain is built from TRBV6-4 and TRBJ1-6; 7 nucleotides line up with TRBD1. The CDR3 contains 15 residues. V trimming: 5 bases; J trimming: 8 bases; junction bases outside the gene matches: 9. Germline V lookup: CDR1 MRHNA, CDR2 SNTAGT. The CDR3 nucleotides read TGTGCCAGCAGTTTAACCGGGACAGCCTATTCACCCCTCCACTTT. Its protein is CASSLTGTAYSPLHF.

V gene TRBV28 combines with J gene TRBJ2-2; a weak D match, TRBD2 (6 bases). The V and J ends lost 7 bases and 6 bases respectively, with 18 bases between them. CDR3 length: 15 amino acids. Germline V lookup: CDR1 MDHEN, CDR2 SYDVKM. The CDR3 spells CASIYSMTGAGELFF. The CDR3 coding sequence is TGTGCCAGCATCTATTCTATGACGGGGGCCGGGGAGCTGTTTTTT.

The rearrangement links TRBV5-8 to TRBJ2-5; D perhaps matches TRBD1 (5 bases). Deletions cut 1 base from V and 4 bases from J, with 17 bases between. CDR1 is SGHTS, CDR2 YDEGEE, per germline. The length of the CDR3 is 16 residues. CDR3 in DNA: TGTGCCAGCAGCTTGTACTCCATCCCAAGGGGAGAGACCCAGTACTTC. Amino acids: CASSLYSIPRGETQYF.